Described below is a single T cell receptor beta chain sequence and its context. Its specificity is unknown. The PCR ran on 60 Vbeta and 13 Jbeta primers. Under the authors' procedure: Per a later analysis, the number of unique TCR beta chains was approximately 80 million, of which roughly 11 million were shared. Profiled with immunoSEQ multiplex PCR; TCRdb holds only in-frame clones, not every one. The V and J calls and the clone size are those of that table, but D and trimming were determined from the DNA. The data hold 90,000 to 150,000 clones, with 70% to 90% observed a single time. Donors showed nominal health when sampled, although they likely had unrecorded immune exposures. This record comes from a study of cytomegalovirus exposure and HLA in healthy donors. Study-level findings and limits: In a later analysis, DRB1 alleles had the most associated TCRs; HLA-C alleles the fewest. It was likely that a cluster of highly shared sequence variants was a sequencing artifact.

CDR1 and CDR2 (germline): SGDLS, YYNGEE. This CDR3 is built from 12 residues. Trimming pared 3 bases from V and 7 bases from J, leaving 10 bases between. The clonotype comes from a man in his forties or fifties in good health and CMV-seronegative. This chain uses TRBV9 with TRBJ1-1; D may be TRBD1 (6 bases). Specimen: PBMCs. The CDR3 loop reads CASSDRVGEAFF. DNA of the CDR3: TGTGCCAGCAGCGACAGGGTTGGTGAAGCTTTCTTT. Combining the CDR3 with reference TRBV9 and TRBJ1-1 gives the whole variable domain DSGVTQTPKHLITATGQRVTLRCSPRSGDLSVYWYQQSLDQGLQFLIQYYNGEERAKGNILERFSAQQFPDLHSELNLSSLELGDSALYFCASSDRVGEAFFGQGTRLTVV.